These T cell receptor beta chains were read from a single sample in a study of tumor-infiltrating lymphocytes in primary liver carcinoma. In TCRdb, the multiplex PCR reads were re-called with MiXCR into one record per CDR3 protein. In the table there are 320,000 or so distinct CDR3 sequences, around three fifths of which are singletons. Sequencing was carried out using peripheral blood. The receptors originated from a man aged 40-55 years with primary liver carcinoma and hepatitis B virus infection. CDR3s include the opening cysteine and the closing phenylalanine or tryptophan. The D gene is left open where the match is weak. Size is stated for part of the rows, as once, few or many counts, or as a class when the clone is expanded.

15	TRBV4-1	TRBJ2-1	NA	NA	TGCGCCAGCAGCCAAGATCTGGGGGCGTCCTGTGAGCAGTTCTTC	CASSQDLGASCEQFF
14	TRBV5-1	TRBJ2-7	TRBD1	once	TGCGCCAGCACGGGACAGGGGGTATCGGGCGAGCAGTACTTC	CASTGQGVSGEQYF
15	TRBV5-6	TRBJ2-5	NA	many	TGTGCCAGCAGCAGACGACGGCTCGGCGGCGAGACCCAGTACTTC	CASSRRRLGGETQYF
13	TRBV6-2/TRBV6-3	TRBJ1-1	NA	many	TGTGCCAGCAGTTTCGGACAGAACACTGAAGCTTTCTTT	CASSFGQNTEAFF
16	TRBV6-5	TRBJ2-3	TRBD2	medium-sized	TGTGCCAGCAGTTACTCTTTAGCGGGGTACACAGATACGCAGTATTTT	CASSYSLAGYTDTQYF
13	TRBV12-3/TRBV12-4	TRBJ1-5	NA	many	TGTGCCAGCACGGGGACGGGCGGGGAGCCCCAGCATTTT	CASTGTGGEPQHF
17	TRBV6-2/TRBV6-3	TRBJ2-1	TRBD2	NA	TGTGCCAGCATCAGGGGAGCGGGAGGCGTCTCCTATAATGAGGAGTTCTTC	CASIRGAGGVSYNEEFF
16	TRBV5-5	TRBJ2-7	TRBD2	NA	TGTGCCAGCAGCCTCCTTAGCGGGAGGCTCTCCTACGAGCAGTACTTC	CASSLLSGRLSYEQYF
15	TRBV7-9	TRBJ1-2	NA	NA	TGTGCCAGCAGCTTACTAGAGGGGTTGTCCTATGGCTACACCTTC	CASSLLEGLSYGYTF
13	TRBV12-3/TRBV12-4	TRBJ1-1	NA	many	TGTGCCAGCAGTTCGGGGTCGAACACTGAAGCTTTCTTT	CASSSGSNTEAFF
12	TRBV6-1	TRBJ2-5	NA	NA	TGTATCAGCAGTGCGATAAAAGAGACCCAGTACTTC	CISSAIKETQYF
15	TRBV7-9	TRBJ2-7	NA	few	TGTGCCAGCAGCTATGCCCGGAGAGAAGGCTACGAGCAGTACTTC	CASSYARREGYEQYF
15	TRBV6-1	TRBJ2-1	TRBD2	NA	TGTGCCAGCAATGAAGAAGCGGGAGGACACAATGAGCAGTTCTTC	CASNEEAGGHNEQFF
15	TRBV7-9	TRBJ2-3	TRBD2	NA	TGTGCCAGCAGCTTAGCTAGCGGGAGGACAGATACGCAGTATTTT	CASSLASGRTDTQYF
13	TRBV6-5	TRBJ2-7	NA	NA	TGTGCCAGCAGGCCCGGACTCTCCCACGAGCGGTACTTC	CASRPGLSHERYF
13	TRBV19	TRBJ2-3	NA	NA	TGTGCCAGTACCTCAGTGAGCATAGATACGCAGTATTTT	CASTSVSIDTQYF
15	TRBV5-4	TRBJ2-2	NA	few	TGTGCCAGCAGCTCGGAGGTTGCGAACACCGGGGAGCTGTTTTTT	CASSSEVANTGELFF
15	TRBV6-2/TRBV6-3	TRBJ2-7	NA	many	TGTGCCAGCAGTCCCTCAGAGGTCCTGAGGTACGAGCAGTACTTC	CASSPSEVLRYEQYF
14	TRBV7-9	TRBJ2-3	NA	NA	TGTGCCAGCAGCTCCAGCGGACAGTCAGATACGCAGTATTTT	CASSSSGQSDTQYF
14	TRBV5-1	TRBJ2-3	NA	NA	TGCGCCAGCAGCTTCGGCGAGGCCACAGATACGCAGTATTTT	CASSFGEATDTQYF
14	TRBV6-2/TRBV6-3	TRBJ1-3	NA	NA	TGTGCCAGCAGCCCGTTTGCAACCGGAAACACCATATATTTT	CASSPFATGNTIYF
16	TRBV7-8	TRBJ2-3	TRBD2	NA	TGTGCCAGCAGCTTAGCGAGCGGGGAGGGCACAGATACGCAGTATTTT	CASSLASGEGTDTQYF
15	TRBV24-1	TRBJ2-5	NA	NA	TGTGCCACCAGTGACGCGAGACAGATCCAAGAGACCCAGTACTTC	CATSDARQIQETQYF
13	TRBV11-3	TRBJ2-1	NA	NA	TGTGCCAGCAGCAGGAGTGATGGGGGTGAGCAGTTCTTC	CASSRSDGGEQFF
14	TRBV11-2	TRBJ2-1	NA	NA	TGTGCCAGCAGCTTAGAGGAGCTCTACAGTGAGCAGTTCTTC	CASSLEELYSEQFF
15	TRBV29-1	TRBJ2-5	TRBD2	NA	TGCAGCGTCCGGCGGGCGGGAGGGCAACAAGAGACCCAGTACTTC	CSVRRAGGQQETQYF
14	TRBV7-8	TRBJ2-7	NA	NA	TGTGCCAGCATCTTCGGCCCTTGGTCCTACGAGCAGTACTTC	CASIFGPWSYEQYF
14	TRBV5-1	TRBJ2-5	NA	few	TGTGCCAGCAGCCCGATGGGTAGCGGAGAGACCCAGTACTTC	CASSPMGSGETQYF
15	TRBV25-1	TRBJ2-3	NA	NA	TGTGCCAGCAGTGCAGGCCAGGGGCGCACAGATACGCAGTATTTT	CASSAGQGRTDTQYF
17	TRBV28	TRBJ1-5	TRBD1	NA	TGTGCCAGTCTCCCCATCGGGAGGAGACAGGGTCATCAGCCCCAGCATTTT	CASLPIGRRQGHQPQHF
15	TRBV6-5	TRBJ2-5	TRBD1	NA	TGTGCCAGCAATAGAGGACAGGACCGACAAGAGACGCAGTACTTC	CASNRGQDRQETQYF
14	TRBV7-2	TRBJ2-5	NA	NA	TGTGCCAGCAGCTTAGGGACAAAACAAGAGACCCAGTACTTC	CASSLGTKQETQYF
14	TRBV6-2/TRBV6-3	TRBJ2-3	TRBD1	NA	TGTGCCACAATTGAGGACAGGGCCACAGATACGCAGTATTTT	CATIEDRATDTQYF
17	TRBV4-1	TRBJ2-1	TRBD2	NA	TGCGCCAGCAGCCAAGGCCCCGGGAGGGTTGCCTACAATGAGCACTTCTTC	CASSQGPGRVAYNEHFF
13	TRBV4-3	TRBJ1-5	NA	NA	TGCGTCATCAGCCAGTCCAGGGAGCAGCCCCTGCATTTT	CVISQSREQPLHF
13	TRBV4-2	TRBJ1-4	NA	NA	TGTGCCAGCAGCCAATCCCACCGTGAAAAACTGTTTTTT	CASSQSHREKLFF
15	TRBV5-6	TRBJ2-7	NA	many	TGTGCCAGCAGCGCCGGGCTAACCGGATTCTACGAGCAGTACTTC	CASSAGLTGFYEQYF
15	TRBV11-3	TRBJ2-5	TRBD1	NA	TGTGCCAGCAGCTACCGGACAGGGAACGAAGAGACCCAGTGCTTC	CASSYRTGNEETQCF
15	TRBV25-1	TRBJ1-6	TRBD1	NA	TGTGCCAGCAGGAAGGAGACAGGGGGCGCGGCACCCCTCCACTTT	CASRKETGGAAPLHF
17	TRBV7-9	TRBJ2-6	TRBD1	few	TGTGCCAGCAGCTTAGCGACAGGGGCCCCTGGGGCCAACGTCCTGACTTTC	CASSLATGAPGANVLTF
13	TRBV12-3/TRBV12-4	TRBJ1-2	NA	many	TGTGCCAGCAGTCAATCAGAAGCCTATGGCTACACCTTC	CASSQSEAYGYTF
15	TRBV6-5	TRBJ2-7	NA	NA	TGTGCCAGCAGTTACCTGGGAAAGGGCACCTACGAACAGTACTTC	CASSYLGKGTYEQYF
19	TRBV5-4	TRBJ1-2	NA	few	TGTGCCAGCAGCTCGGGTGCGGGGGGCGATCCTTTCCTCCTCTATGGCTACACCTTC	CASSSGAGGDPFLLYGYTF
17	TRBV6-1	TRBJ2-3	NA	NA	TGTGCCAGCAGTGAAGCGCTCGGGCGTCGGTCCACAGACGCGCAGTATTTT	CASSEALGRRSTDAQYF
13	TRBV6-6	TRBJ2-2	NA	NA	TGTGCCAGCAGTTACCCCCGCACCGGGGAGCTGTTTTTT	CASSYPRTGELFF
12	TRBV30	TRBJ2-1	NA	NA	TGTACCTGGGGGTACGGAGAGAATGAGCAGTTCTTC	CTWGYGENEQFF
16	TRBV10-3	TRBJ2-2	NA	NA	TGTGCCATCAGTCAGACGAGCGGCGCGAACACCGGGGAGCTGCTTTTT	CAISQTSGANTGELLF
12	TRBV5-5	TRBJ2-3	NA	few	TGTGCCAGCAGCTTCGATGCAGATACGCAGTATTTT	CASSFDADTQYF
11	TRBV29-1	TRBJ1-1	TRBD1	many	TGCAGCGTTTCAAGGGGGCGCGAAGGTTTCTTT	CSVSRGREGFF
11	TRBV6-1	TRBJ1-2	NA	few	TGTGCCAGCACCCGAGACTATGGCTACACCTTC	CASTRDYGYTF
12	TRBV4-2	TRBJ2-6	NA	many	TGTGCCAGCAGCCGGGGGGCCAACGTCCTGACTTTC	CASSRGANVLTF
14	TRBV12-3/TRBV12-4	TRBJ1-2	NA	many	TGTGCCAGCAGTTTTATGGCGGGGGTTCGGGGCTACACCTTC	CASSFMAGVRGYTF
15	TRBV12-3/TRBV12-4	TRBJ2-1	NA	many	TGTGCCAGCAGTTTGGGGCAGAGACAATACAATGAGCAGTTCTTC	CASSLGQRQYNEQFF
13	TRBV11-1	TRBJ2-7	TRBD1	NA	TGTGCCAGAAGCGCATGGACAGGAGACGAGCACTACTTC	CARSAWTGDEHYF
12	TRBV12-5	TRBJ2-3	NA	NA	TGTGCTAGTGGTTCTTCTAGCCACTTTCAGTATTTT	CASGSSSHFQYF
14	TRBV12-3/TRBV12-4	TRBJ1-1	TRBD1	many	TGTGCCAGCAGTTTGGGGACAGGGTACACTGAAGCTTTCTTT	CASSLGTGYTEAFF
17	TRBV5-1	TRBJ2-5	NA	NA	TGCGCCAGCAGCTTGGGGCTAGCGGAGGGGGACCAAGAGACCCAGTACTTC	CASSLGLAEGDQETQYF
13	TRBV29-1	TRBJ2-2	NA	NA	TGCATCGTTGACCGGGATCACACCGGGGTGCTGTTTTTT	CIVDRDHTGVLFF
12	TRBV11-2	TRBJ2-3	NA	few	TGTGCCAGCAGCTTATTCCCTTTGAGCATGTATTTT	CASSLFPLSMYF